This TCR beta chain originates from a study of T cells in Graves' hyperthyroidism and ophthalmopathy. Findings of the study overall: Among clonotypes expanded in thyroid above 0.001, most were also found in blood. A 13 V-J model separated ophthalmopathy from stable hyperthyroidism.

This clonotype was recorded once. The antigen remains undetermined. Given the absence of the conserved phenylalanine or tryptophan at the CDR3 end, a read error is likely. The investigators amplified TCR beta CDR3 regions from RNA transcripts. HTBI primers drove first-round RT-PCR of the TCR CDR3. From the multiplex PCR reads, TCRdb called clonotypes with MiXCR, one entry per CDR3 protein. Of about 540,000 distinct CDR3 sequences listed, 35% to 55% are singletons. This CDR3 is 15 amino acids long. Germline values: CDR1 SGHRS, CDR2 YFSETQ. V trimming: 4 bases; J trimming: 2 bases; junction bases outside the gene matches: 8. Disease duration under 2 months; hyperthyroidism patients were aged 18 to 65. Patients were excluded because of uncontrolled infection, other autoimmune disease, pregnancy or lactation.

This sequence was found in a woman aged 18-30 years with Graves' hyperthyroidism. Sequencing was done on a sample of peripheral blood or thyroid tissue (not recorded which). This chain uses TRBV5-1 with TRBJ2-7; 8 bases align to TRBD1. DNA of the CDR3: TGCGCCAGCAGCATAGACCGGGACAGGCCCTACGAGCAGTACCTC. This encodes CASSIDRDRPYEQYL.